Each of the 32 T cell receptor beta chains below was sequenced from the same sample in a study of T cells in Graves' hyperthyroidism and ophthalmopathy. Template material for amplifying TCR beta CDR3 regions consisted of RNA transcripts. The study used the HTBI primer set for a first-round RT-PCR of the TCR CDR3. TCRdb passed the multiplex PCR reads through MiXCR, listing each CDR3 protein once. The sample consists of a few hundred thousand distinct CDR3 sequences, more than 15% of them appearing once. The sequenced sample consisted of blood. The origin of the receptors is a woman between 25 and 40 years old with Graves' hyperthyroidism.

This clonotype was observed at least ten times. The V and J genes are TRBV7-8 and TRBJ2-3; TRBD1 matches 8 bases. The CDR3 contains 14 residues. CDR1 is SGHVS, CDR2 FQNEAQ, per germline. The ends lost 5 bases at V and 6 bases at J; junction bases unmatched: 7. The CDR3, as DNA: TGTGCCAGCAGCCAGGACAGGGTTGTGGATACGCAGTATTTT. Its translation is CASSQDRVVDTQYF.

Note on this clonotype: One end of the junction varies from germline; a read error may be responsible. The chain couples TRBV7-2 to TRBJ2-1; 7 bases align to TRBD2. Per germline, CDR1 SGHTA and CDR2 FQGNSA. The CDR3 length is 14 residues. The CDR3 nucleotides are TGCGCCAGCAGCCCAGGACTAGTCCTCAATGAGCAGTTCTTC. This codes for CASSPGLVLNEQFF.

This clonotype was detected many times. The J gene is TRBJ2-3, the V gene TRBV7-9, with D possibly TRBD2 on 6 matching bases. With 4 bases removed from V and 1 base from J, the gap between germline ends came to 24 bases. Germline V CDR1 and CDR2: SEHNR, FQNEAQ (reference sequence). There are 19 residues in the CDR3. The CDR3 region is CASSSPFNPPGGGTDTQYF. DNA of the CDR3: TGTGCCAGCAGCTCCCCATTCAACCCTCCCGGAGGGGGCACAGATACGCAGTATTTT.

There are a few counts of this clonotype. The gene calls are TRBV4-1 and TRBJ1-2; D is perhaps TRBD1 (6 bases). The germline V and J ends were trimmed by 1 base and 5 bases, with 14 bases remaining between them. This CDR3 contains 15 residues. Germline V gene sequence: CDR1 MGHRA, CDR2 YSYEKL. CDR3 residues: CASSQVQGKGYGYTF. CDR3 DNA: TGCGCCAGCAGCCAAGTACAGGGAAAAGGGTATGGCTACACCTTC.

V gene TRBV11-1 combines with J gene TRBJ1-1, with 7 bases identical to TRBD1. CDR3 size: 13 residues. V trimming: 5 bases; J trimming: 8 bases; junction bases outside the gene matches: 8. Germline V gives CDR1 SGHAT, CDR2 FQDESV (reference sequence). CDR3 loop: CASSTGQVTEAFF. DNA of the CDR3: TGTGCCAGCAGCACAGGACAGGTTACCGAAGCTTTCTTT.

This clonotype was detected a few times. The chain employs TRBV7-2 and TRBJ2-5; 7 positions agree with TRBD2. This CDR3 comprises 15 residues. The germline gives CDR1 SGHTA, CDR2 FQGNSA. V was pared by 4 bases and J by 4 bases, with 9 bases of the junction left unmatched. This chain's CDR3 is CASSSSGVLPETQYF. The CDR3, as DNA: TGTGCCAGCAGCTCTAGCGGAGTCCTCCCAGAGACCCAGTACTTC.

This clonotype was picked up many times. The CDR3 region has the DNA TGTGCCAGCAGCTCCGGACCGAGTAATGAGCAGTTCTTC. It translates to CASSSGPSNEQFF. V gene TRBV7-3 combines with J gene TRBJ2-1; D uncertain. The CDR3 extends over 13 amino acids. V was clipped by 4 bases and J by 7 bases, with 11 bases between them. Germline CDR1 reads SGHTA; CDR2 reads FQGTGA.

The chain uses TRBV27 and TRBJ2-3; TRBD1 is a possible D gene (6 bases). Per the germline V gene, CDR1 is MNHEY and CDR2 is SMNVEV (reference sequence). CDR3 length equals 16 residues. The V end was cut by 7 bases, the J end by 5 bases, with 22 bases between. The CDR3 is CASTTHAGQGQDTQYF. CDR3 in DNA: TGTGCCAGCACCACCCATGCAGGGCAGGGGCAAGATACGCAGTATTTT.

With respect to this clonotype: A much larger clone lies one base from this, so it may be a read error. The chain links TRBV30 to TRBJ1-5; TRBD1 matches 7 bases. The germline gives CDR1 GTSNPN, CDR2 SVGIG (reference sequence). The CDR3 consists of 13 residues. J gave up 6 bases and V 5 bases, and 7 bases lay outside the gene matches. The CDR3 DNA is TGTGCCTGGGGGGAGGGGGCGGGTCAGCCCCAGCATTTT. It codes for CAWGEGAGQPQHF.

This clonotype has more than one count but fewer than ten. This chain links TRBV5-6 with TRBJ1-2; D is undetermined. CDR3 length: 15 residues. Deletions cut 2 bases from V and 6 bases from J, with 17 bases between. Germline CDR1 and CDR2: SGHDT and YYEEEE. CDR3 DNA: TGTGCCAGCAGCTTTTATCTATCATTGAATGATGGCTACACCTTC. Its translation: CASSFYLSLNDGYTF.

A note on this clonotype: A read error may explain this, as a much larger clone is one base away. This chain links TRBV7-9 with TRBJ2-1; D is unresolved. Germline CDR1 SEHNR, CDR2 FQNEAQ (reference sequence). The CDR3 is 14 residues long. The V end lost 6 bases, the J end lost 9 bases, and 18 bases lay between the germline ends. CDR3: CASSRTSGSTEQFF. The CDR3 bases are TGTGCCAGCAGTCGCACATCTGGTTCGACTGAGCAGTTCTTC.

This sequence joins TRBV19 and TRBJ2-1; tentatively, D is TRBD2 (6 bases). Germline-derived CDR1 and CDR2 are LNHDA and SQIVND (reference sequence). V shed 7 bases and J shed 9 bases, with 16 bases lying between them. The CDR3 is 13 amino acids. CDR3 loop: CASKVAEFGEQFF. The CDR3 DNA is TGTGCCAGTAAGGTAGCGGAGTTTGGTGAGCAGTTCTTC.

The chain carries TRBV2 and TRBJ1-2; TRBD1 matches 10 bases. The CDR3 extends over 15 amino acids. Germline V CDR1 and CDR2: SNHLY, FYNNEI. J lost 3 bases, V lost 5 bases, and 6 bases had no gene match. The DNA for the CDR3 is TGTGCCAGCAGTCGGGGACAGGGGCCTCACTATGGCTACACCTTC. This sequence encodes CASSRGQGPHYGYTF.

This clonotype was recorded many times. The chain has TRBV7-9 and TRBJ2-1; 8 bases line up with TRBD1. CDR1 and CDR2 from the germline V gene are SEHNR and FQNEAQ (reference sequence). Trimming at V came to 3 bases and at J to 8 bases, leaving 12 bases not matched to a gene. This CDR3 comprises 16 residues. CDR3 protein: CASSFGQGVRVHEQFF. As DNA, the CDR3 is TGTGCCAGCAGCTTCGGACAGGGCGTTAGGGTCCATGAGCAGTTCTTC.

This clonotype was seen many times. The CDR3 region has the DNA TGCGCCAGCAGCCAACAGCCCTCCTACGAGCAGTACTTC. The encoded protein is CASSQQPSYEQYF. This sequence joins TRBV4-3 and TRBJ2-7; no clear D. The CDR3 totals 13 residues. The V and J ends lost 2 bases and 0 bases respectively, with 5 bases between them. Germline CDR1 and CDR2: LGHNA and YSLEER.

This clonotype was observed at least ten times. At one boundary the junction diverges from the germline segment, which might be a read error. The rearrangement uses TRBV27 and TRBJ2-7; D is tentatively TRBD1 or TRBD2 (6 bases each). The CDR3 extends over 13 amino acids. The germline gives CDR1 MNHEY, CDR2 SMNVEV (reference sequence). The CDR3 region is CASSFGRGDEQYF. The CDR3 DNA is TGCGCCAGCAGCTTCGGTAGGGGGGACGAGCAGTACTTC.

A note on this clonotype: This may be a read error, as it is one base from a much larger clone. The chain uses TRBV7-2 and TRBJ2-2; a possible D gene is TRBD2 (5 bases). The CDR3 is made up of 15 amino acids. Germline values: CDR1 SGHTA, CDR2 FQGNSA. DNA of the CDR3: TGTGCCAGCAGCTACCGGGGAGCTTATACCGGGGAGCTGTTGTTT. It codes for CASSYRGAYTGELLF.

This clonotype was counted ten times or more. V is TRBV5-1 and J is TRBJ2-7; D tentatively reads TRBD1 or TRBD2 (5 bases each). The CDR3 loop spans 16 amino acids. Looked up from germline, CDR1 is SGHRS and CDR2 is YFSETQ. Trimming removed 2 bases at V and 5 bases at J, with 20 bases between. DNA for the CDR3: TGCGCCAGCAGCTTCTCGGGGCTCCTGGAGGTCCACGAGCAGTACTTC. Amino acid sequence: CASSFSGLLEVHEQYF.

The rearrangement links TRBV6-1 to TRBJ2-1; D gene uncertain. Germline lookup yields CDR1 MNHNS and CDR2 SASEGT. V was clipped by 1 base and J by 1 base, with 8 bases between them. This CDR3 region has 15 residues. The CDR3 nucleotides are TGTGCCAGCAGTGAAGGAACAGCGTCCTACAATGAGCAGTTCTTC. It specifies CASSEGTASYNEQFF.

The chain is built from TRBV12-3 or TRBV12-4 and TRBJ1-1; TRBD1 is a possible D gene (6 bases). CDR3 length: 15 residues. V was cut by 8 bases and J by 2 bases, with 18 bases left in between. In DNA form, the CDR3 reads TGTGCCAGCTTTGAAGCGGGACACAGTAACACTGAAGCTTTCTTT. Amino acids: CASFEAGHSNTEAFF.

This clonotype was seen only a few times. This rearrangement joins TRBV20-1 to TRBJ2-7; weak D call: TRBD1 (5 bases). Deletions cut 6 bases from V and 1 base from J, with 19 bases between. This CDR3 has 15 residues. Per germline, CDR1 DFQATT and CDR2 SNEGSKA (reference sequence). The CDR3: CSAPHGHPDSYEQYF. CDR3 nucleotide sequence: TGCAGTGCCCCTCATGGACACCCTGATTCCTACGAGCAGTACTTC.

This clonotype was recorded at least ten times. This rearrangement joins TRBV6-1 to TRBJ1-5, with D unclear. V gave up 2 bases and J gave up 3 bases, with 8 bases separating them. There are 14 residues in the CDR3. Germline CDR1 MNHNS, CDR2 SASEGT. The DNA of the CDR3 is TGTGCCAGCAGTGAAAGGACGGTCAATCAGCCCCAGCATTTT. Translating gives CASSERTVNQPQHF.

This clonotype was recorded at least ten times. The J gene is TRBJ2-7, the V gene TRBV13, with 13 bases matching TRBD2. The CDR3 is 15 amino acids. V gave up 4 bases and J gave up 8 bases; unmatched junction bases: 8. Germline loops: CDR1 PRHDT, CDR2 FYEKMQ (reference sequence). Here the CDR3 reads CASSSSGLAGEQQYF. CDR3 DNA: TGTGCCAGCAGCTCGAGCGGACTAGCGGGAGAGCAGCAGTACTTC.

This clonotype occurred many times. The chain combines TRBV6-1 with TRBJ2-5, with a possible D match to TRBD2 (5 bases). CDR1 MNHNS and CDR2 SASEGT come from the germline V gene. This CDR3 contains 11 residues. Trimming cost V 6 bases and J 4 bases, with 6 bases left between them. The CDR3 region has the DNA TGTGCCAGCAGCCGGGGAGAGACCCAGTACTTC. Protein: CASSRGETQYF.

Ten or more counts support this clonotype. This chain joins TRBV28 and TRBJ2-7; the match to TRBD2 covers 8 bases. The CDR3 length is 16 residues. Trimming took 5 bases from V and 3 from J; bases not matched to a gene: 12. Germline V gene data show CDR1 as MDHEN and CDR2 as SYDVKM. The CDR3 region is CASSARRAGAHYEQYF. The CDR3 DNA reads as TGTGCCAGCAGTGCTCGACGAGCGGGGGCCCACTACGAGCAGTACTTC.

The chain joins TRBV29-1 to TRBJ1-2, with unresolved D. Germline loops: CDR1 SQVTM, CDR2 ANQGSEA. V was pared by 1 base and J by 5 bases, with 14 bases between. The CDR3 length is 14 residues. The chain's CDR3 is CSVEGQPSGYGYTF. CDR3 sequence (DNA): TGCAGCGTTGAAGGGCAGCCGTCTGGGTATGGCTACACCTTC.

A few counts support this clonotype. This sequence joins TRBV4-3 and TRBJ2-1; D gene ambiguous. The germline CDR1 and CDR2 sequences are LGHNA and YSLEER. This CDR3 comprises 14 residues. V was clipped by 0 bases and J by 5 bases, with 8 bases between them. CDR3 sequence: CASSQDWTNNEQFF. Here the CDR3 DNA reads TGCGCCAGCAGCCAAGATTGGACGAACAATGAGCAGTTCTTC.

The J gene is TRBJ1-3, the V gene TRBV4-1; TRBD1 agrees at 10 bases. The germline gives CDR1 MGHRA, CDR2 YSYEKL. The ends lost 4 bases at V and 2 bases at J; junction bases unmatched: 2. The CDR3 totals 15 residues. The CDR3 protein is CASSPGTGAGNTIYF. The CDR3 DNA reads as TGCGCCAGCAGCCCCGGGACAGGGGCTGGAAACACCATATATTTT.

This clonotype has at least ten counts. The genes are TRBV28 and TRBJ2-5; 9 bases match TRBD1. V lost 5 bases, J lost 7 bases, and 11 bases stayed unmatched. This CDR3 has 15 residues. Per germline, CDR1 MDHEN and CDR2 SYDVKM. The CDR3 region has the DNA TGTGCCAGCAGTACAAAGGACAGGGGTGGTGGGACCCAGTACTTC. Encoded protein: CASSTKDRGGGTQYF.

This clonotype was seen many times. The CDR3, as DNA: TGTGCCAGCAGTCGGACGGGTGACACTGAAGCTTTCTTT. Residues: CASSRTGDTEAFF. V gene TRBV2 combines with J gene TRBJ1-1, with no clear D. The germline V gene has CDR1 SNHLY and CDR2 FYNNEI. The CDR3 totals 13 residues. Between the trimmed V and J ends, which lost 5 bases and 3 bases, there was a span of 10 bases.

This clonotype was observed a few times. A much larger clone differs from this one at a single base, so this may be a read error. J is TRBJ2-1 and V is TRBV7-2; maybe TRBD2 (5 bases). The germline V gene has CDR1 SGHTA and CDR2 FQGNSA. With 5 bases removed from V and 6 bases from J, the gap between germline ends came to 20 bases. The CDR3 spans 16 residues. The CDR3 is CASSAKVEVQRNEQFF. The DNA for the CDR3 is TGTGCCAGCAGCGCGAAGGTGGAGGTTCAGCGCAATGAGCAGTTCTTC.

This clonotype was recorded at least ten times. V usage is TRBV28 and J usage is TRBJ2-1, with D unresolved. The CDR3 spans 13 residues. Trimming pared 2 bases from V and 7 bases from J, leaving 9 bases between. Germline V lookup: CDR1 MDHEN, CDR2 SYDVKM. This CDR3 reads CASSLPVLNEQFF. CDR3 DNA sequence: TGTGCCAGCAGTTTACCGGTCTTGAATGAGCAGTTCTTC.